Shown below are 7 T cell receptor beta chains from a single sample sequenced in a study of blood T cell repertoires in COVID-19. Assay: immunoSEQ multiplex PCR; the TCRdb copy retains only in-frame clones and omits some. This sample yields fewer than 200,000 clones, of which roughly 89% are seen a single time; 3.5% to 4% belongs to the top ten. The sample was peripheral blood. The receptors originated from a woman aged 60-75 years who had recovered from COVID-19.

This clone was counted once. The CDR3 loop is CSSARANTYGYTF. CDR3 nucleotides: TGCAGCTCAGCCAGGGCCAACACCTATGGCTACACCTTC. This chain links TRBV29-1 with TRBJ1-2; D might be TRBD1 (5 bases). This CDR3 spans 13 amino acids. Germline CDR1 is SQVTM and CDR2 is ANQGSEA. The ends were cut back, 8 bases at V and 4 bases at J, with 17 bases in the middle.

V and J are TRBV7-2 and TRBJ2-3; D may be TRBD2 (6 bases). Between the trimmed V and J ends, which lost 8 bases and 4 bases, there was a span of 16 bases. Germline V gene lookup returns CDR1 SGHTA and CDR2 FQGNSA. This CDR3 has 14 amino acids. CDR3 DNA sequence: TGTGCCAGCGGGGGGAATCAGCCGTCAGATACGCAGTATTTT. The encoded protein is CASGGNQPSDTQYF.

CDR3 nucleotides: TGCAGCGTTGAAGCGGCGGGACTAGAATACAATGAGCAGTTCTTC. Encoded protein: CSVEAAGLEYNEQFF. This chain uses TRBV29-1 with TRBJ2-1, with 8 bases that match TRBD2. This CDR3 contains 15 residues. The germline gives CDR1 SQVTM, CDR2 ANQGSEA. V lost 1 base to trimming and J lost 4 bases; unmatched junction nucleotides: 6.

The CDR3 is CAGRTGQYNEQFF. The CDR3 DNA follows: TGTGCCGGTCGGACAGGGCAATACAATGAGCAGTTCTTC. The V and J genes are TRBV21-1 and TRBJ2-1; TRBD1 was called by the table and not checked on the DNA. TRBV21-1 counts as a pseudogene. The CDR3 runs to 13 residues.

J is TRBJ2-3 and V is TRBV5-6; D gene unclear. V was pared by 3 bases and J by 1 base, with 9 bases between. This CDR3 is 14 amino acids long. Looked up from germline, CDR1 is SGHDT and CDR2 is YYEEEE. CDR3 sequence: CASSYPPGTDTQYF. For the CDR3, the DNA is TGTGCCAGCAGCTACCCCCCGGGCACAGATACGCAGTATTTT.

This sequence joins TRBV18 and TRBJ2-2; D gene ambiguous. Germline lookup yields CDR1 KGHSH and CDR2 LQKENI. The CDR3 covers 14 residues. With 3 bases removed from V and 4 bases from J, the gap between germline ends came to 9 bases. CDR3 residues: CASSPLEGTGELFF. The CDR3 DNA reads as TGTGCCAGCTCACCCCTAGAAGGCACCGGGGAGCTGTTTTTT.

CDR3 sequence: CASRGDRGYGYTF. For the CDR3, the DNA is TGTGCCAGCAGAGGGGACAGGGGCTATGGCTACACCTTC. The V gene is TRBV28, the J gene TRBJ1-2, with TRBD1 identical over 10 bases. Germline V gives CDR1 MDHEN, CDR2 SYDVKM. The CDR3 is 13 amino acids. J lost 4 bases, V lost 6 bases, and 2 bases had no gene match.